This T cell receptor (beta chain) was documented in a study of cytomegalovirus exposure and HLA in healthy donors. Broader study findings: As confirmed in vitro, a few CMV-associated chains were specific for CMV antigens. Later analysis suggested most CMV-associated TCR beta chains were HLA-restricted.

A multiplex PCR was run with 60 Vbeta primers and 13 Jbeta primers. Original handling: In a later analysis, the count reached some 75 million unique TCR beta chains, with approximately 10 million shared. The data were produced by immunoSEQ multiplex PCR, yet TCRdb's version contains in-frame clones alone and is incomplete. That table furnishes V, J and clone size, whereas the DNA furnished D and trimming. The profile shows tens of thousands of clones, about 78% of them singletons. Of note for this clone: Its specificity is unknown.

Sequenced: PBMCs. The source of this sequence is a woman in her thirties or forties in good health and CMV-seropositive.

CDR3 nucleotides: TGTGCCATCAGTGTGGGCAGCGCGGGTTCGGTAAGCTCTGGAAACACCATATATTTT. Translation gives CAISVGSAGSVSSGNTIYF. The gene calls are TRBV10-3 and TRBJ1-3; D is unclear. Germline loops: CDR1 ENHRY, CDR2 SYGVKD. The CDR3 is 19 residues long. Deletions cut 4 bases from V and 0 bases from J, with 22 bases between.